Sequencing of this TCR beta chain was carried out in a study of blood T cell repertoires in COVID-19. As for the study in general: The samples span acute and convalescent COVID-19 from the United States, Italy and Spain.

Authors' methods: Estimation of nucleated cell counts was performed using reference gene primer amplification. Repertoires were generated with immunoSEQ multiplex PCR, while TCRdb's copy carries only in-frame clones and drops some. D and trimming come from the DNA, and the V and J calls and clone size come from that table. This sample yields some 300,000 clones, of which about 91% are seen a single time; 6.9% belongs to the top ten. This CDR3 region has 17 residues. The trim removed 4 bases at V and 1 base at J, leaving 6 bases unmatched. Germline loops: CDR1 SGHVS, CDR2 FNYEAQ. The material sequenced was peripheral blood. The TCR originated in a woman aged 30 to 39 who had recovered from COVID-19. The genes are TRBV7-6 and TRBJ2-6; 8 bases are shared with TRBD1. The CDR3 DNA is TGTGCCAGCAGCTCGGGACAGGCACTGTCTGGGGCCAACGTCCTGACTTTC. It is translated as CASSSGQALSGANVLTF.